This T cell receptor beta chain was recovered during a study of cytomegalovirus exposure and HLA in healthy donors. CDR1 and CDR2 from the germline V gene are KGHSH and LQKENI. Trimming took 5 bases from V and 0 from J, leaving 7 bases between them. The CDR3 consists of 14 residues. Nominal health characterized the donors when sampled, though unrecorded immune exposures were likely. The PCR ran on 60 Vbeta and 13 Jbeta primers. Clones were read by immunoSEQ multiplex PCR, and TCRdb kept only the in-frame ones, dropping some. Seen here are some 160,000 clones, about 85% observed once, and the top ten hold roughly 2.5%.

The source of this sequence is a boy aged 2 to 9 in good health and CMV-seronegative. The rearrangement uses TRBV18 and TRBJ1-4, with a possible D match to TRBD1 (5 bases). Material for sequencing was PBMCs. The CDR3: CASSSDTTNEKLFF. CDR3 bases: TGTGCCAGCTCATCGGACACAACTAATGAAAAACTGTTTTTT.